One sample yielded the 5 T cell receptor beta chains listed below, sequenced in a study of neurological immune-mediated disorders. TCRdb used MiXCR to reprocess the 5' RACE reads, holding one entry per CDR3 protein. The sample consists of tens of thousands of distinct CDR3 sequences, about 25% of them appearing once. Input material: PBMCs. The origin of the receptors is an older woman in good health.

This clonotype showed up many times. V gene TRBV7-2 combines with J gene TRBJ2-1; D gene unclear. Germline V gene data show CDR1 as SGHTA and CDR2 as FQGNSA. The length of the CDR3 is 12 residues. The ends were cut back, 5 bases at V and 6 bases at J, with 8 bases in the middle. Here the CDR3 reads CASSLLSNEQFF. The DNA for the CDR3 is TGTGCCAGCAGCCTCCTTTCCAATGAGCAGTTCTTC.

The chain employs TRBV4-2 and TRBJ2-7; 9 bases align to TRBD1. CDR3 length equals 16 residues. Germline V gene data show CDR1 as LGHNA and CDR2 as YNFKEQ. With V trimmed by 0 bases and J by 2 bases, 5 bases remained unmatched. The CDR3 DNA sequence: TGTGCCAGCAGCCAAGATTTAGGGACAGGGACCTACGAGCAGTACTTC. This codes for CASSQDLGTGTYEQYF.

This clonotype was picked up many times. This chain's CDR3 is CSAPGADQETQYF. As DNA, the CDR3 is TGCAGTGCCCCCGGGGCGGATCAAGAGACCCAGTACTTC. This sequence joins TRBV20-1 and TRBJ2-5; D tentatively reads TRBD1 or TRBD2 (5 bases each). Trimming removed 6 bases from V and 2 bases from J, with 13 bases in between. The germline V gene has CDR1 DFQATT and CDR2 SNEGSKA (reference sequence). This CDR3 is 13 amino acids long.

In this sample, this clonotype turned up many times. The rearrangement uses TRBV20-1 and TRBJ1-1; no reliable D call. The CDR3 covers 11 residues. The ends were cut back, 6 bases at V and 3 bases at J, with 8 bases in the middle. Germline CDR1 is DFQATT and CDR2 is SNEGSKA (reference sequence). The CDR3 bases are TGCAGTGCGCAACGGCACACTGAAGCTTTCTTT. Its translation is CSAQRHTEAFF.

The chain joins TRBV25-1 to TRBJ2-1; D ambiguous. Germline V CDR1 and CDR2: MGHDK, SYGVNS. The V and J ends lost 0 bases and 5 bases respectively, with 5 bases between them. This CDR3 region has 13 residues. The CDR3 sequence is CASSEYGDNEQFF. DNA of the CDR3: TGTGCCAGCAGTGAATATGGGGACAATGAGCAGTTCTTC.